The 29 T cell receptor beta chains given below trace back to one sample, sequenced in a study of T cell repertoires in cytomegalovirus infection. TCRdb re-derived calls from the reads in MiXCR, one entry per CDR3 protein. Altogether approximately 180,000 distinct CDR3 sequences are present, approximately 20% being singletons, with the ten largest covering just under 3%. The sample was PBMCs. All receptors derive from a human donor in good health (CMV status not recorded). Some clones in this sample may be carry-over from other donors' samples.

For this clonotype: Relative to the germline gene, one junction end is altered; a read error may explain this. This chain links TRBV29-1 with TRBJ1-4; TRBD1 is a possible D gene (5 bases). Germline loops: CDR1 SQVTM, CDR2 ANQGSEA. The CDR3 runs 13 residues. This CDR3 is CSVMGRGNEILFF. Here the CDR3 DNA reads TGCAGCGTTATGGGACGGGGGAATGAAATACTGTTTTTT.

This clonotype was recorded at least ten times. The CDR3 DNA reads as TGTGCCAGCAGCGTTGAGGGTCTCGGGCCCGGGGAGCTGTTTTTT. The encoded protein is CASSVEGLGPGELFF. V usage is TRBV7-9 and J usage is TRBJ2-2; D is possibly TRBD2 (5 bases). This CDR3 is built from 15 residues. Trimming cost V 5 bases and J 6 bases, with 16 bases left between them. CDR1 is SEHNR and CDR2 is FQNEAQ in the germline V gene (reference sequence).

Of note for this clonotype: A clone one base away is much larger, so this may be a read error. The chain uses TRBV28 and TRBJ2-3; D perhaps matches TRBD1 (6 bases). Germline-derived CDR1 and CDR2 are MDHEN and SYDVKM. CDR3 length equals 14 residues. Trimming pared 7 bases from V and 0 bases from J, leaving 11 bases between. The CDR3 is CASIGGHSTDTQYF. The CDR3 nucleotides are TGTGCCAGCATAGGGGGACATAGCACAGATACGCAGTATTTT.

This clonotype was picked up many times. The chain is built from TRBV4-1 and TRBJ1-5, with TRBD1 identical over 8 bases. The CDR3 runs 13 residues. V lost 11 bases and J lost 4; bases outside the gene matches: 7. Germline V gives CDR1 MGHRA, CDR2 YSYEKL. DNA of the CDR3: TGCGCCCCGGGCAGGGGGCTGAATCAGCCCCAGCATTTT. The encoded protein is CAPGRGLNQPQHF.

Remarks on this clonotype: This may arise from a read error, as a much more abundant clone is one base away. The conserved phenylalanine or tryptophan normally closing the CDR3 is absent here, so this likely arose from a read error. This sequence joins TRBV28 and TRBJ2-1, with D hard to call. From germline, CDR1 is MDHEN and CDR2 SYDVKM. Trimming pared 8 bases from V and 0 bases from J, leaving 14 bases between. This CDR3 has 15 residues. CDR3 DNA sequence: TGTGCCAGCGGACCACAGCAAAGCTCCTACAATGAGCAGTTCGTC. It yields the protein CASGPQQSSYNEQFV.

This clonotype has just a few counts. The rearrangement joins TRBV20-1 to TRBJ2-3; TRBD2 aligns across 14 bases. The CDR3 consists of 15 residues. Trimming removed 5 bases from V and 4 bases from J; junction bases left unmatched: 5. Germline V gene lookup returns CDR1 DFQATT and CDR2 SNEGSKA (reference sequence). As DNA, the CDR3 is TGCAGTGCTCCTGGACTAGCGGGGGGATCAGATACGCAGTATTTT. This sequence encodes CSAPGLAGGSDTQYF.

There are a few counts of this clonotype. The chain combines TRBV20-1 with TRBJ2-7; tentatively, D is TRBD2 (5 bases). The CDR3 has 13 residues. V lost 0 bases to trimming and J lost 7 bases, with 13 bases between them. Germline CDR1 DFQATT, CDR2 SNEGSKA (reference sequence). The CDR3 DNA reads as TGCAGTGCTAGAGATCAGCTAGCCTGGGAGCAGTACTTC. Amino acids: CSARDQLAWEQYF.

Points on this clonotype: A much larger clonotype is one base distant, so this may be a read error. The V and J genes are TRBV4-2 and TRBJ2-3; 9 nucleotides agree with TRBD1. This CDR3 contains 14 residues. V lost 1 base, J lost 4 bases, and 0 bases stayed unmatched. The V gene's germline CDR1 is LGHNA and CDR2 YNFKEQ. CDR3 loop: CASSQGTGADTQYF. CDR3 sequence (DNA): TGTGCCAGCAGCCAAGGGACAGGGGCAGATACGCAGTATTTT.

This clonotype came up a few times. The chain is built from TRBV19 and TRBJ2-6, with D uncertain. This CDR3 has 14 amino acids. The germline V gene encodes CDR1 LNHDA and CDR2 SQIVND (reference sequence). V lost 3 bases, J lost 8 bases, and 11 bases lay in between. CDR3 coding DNA: TGTGCCAGTAGTATTAATCTCGGTCCCAACGTCCTGACTTTC. Its translation is CASSINLGPNVLTF.

The chain uses TRBV5-6 and TRBJ2-3; possible D gene TRBD2, 6 bases. CDR1 SGHDT and CDR2 YYEEEE come from the germline V gene. V was clipped by 4 bases and J by 2 bases, with 14 bases between them. The CDR3 consists of 15 residues. CDR3 coding DNA: TGTGCCAGCAGCCGATCTGGGGGGTACACAGATACGCAGTATTTT. Protein sequence: CASSRSGGYTDTQYF.

This clonotype was seen at least ten times. This sequence joins TRBV7-8 and TRBJ2-3; maybe TRBD2 (5 bases). Trimming stripped 5 bases from V and 4 bases from J, with 10 bases between. The CDR3 is made up of 13 amino acids. Germline V gene lookup returns CDR1 SGHVS and CDR2 FQNEAQ. The CDR3 sequence: CASSRELADTQYF. For the CDR3, the DNA is TGTGCCAGCAGCAGGGAGTTGGCAGATACGCAGTATTTT.

This chain uses TRBV6-5 with TRBJ1-4; 8 nucleotides agree with TRBD1. Germline V gene sequence: CDR1 MNHEY, CDR2 SVGAGI. V shed 10 bases and J 5 bases; nucleotides not matched to a gene: 3. The CDR3 is made up of 12 amino acids. This CDR3 is CATRTGNEKLFF. CDR3 sequence (DNA): TGTGCCACCCGGACAGGGAATGAAAAACTGTTTTTT.

This clonotype was found a few times. The chain carries TRBV12-3 or TRBV12-4 and TRBJ1-5; unclear D gene. This CDR3 has 12 residues. V was trimmed by 5 bases and J by 3 bases, leaving 5 bases between them. In nucleotides, the CDR3 is TGTGCCAGCAGTCGGATCAATCAGCCCCAGCATTTT. It codes for CASSRINQPQHF.

This sequence joins TRBV29-1 and TRBJ2-1, with TRBD1 identical over 7 bases. V shed 4 bases, J shed 6 bases, and the junction held 12 bases outside the gene matches. The germline CDR1 and CDR2 sequences are SQVTM and ANQGSEA. The CDR3 is 15 residues long. This CDR3 is CSVGTPRGRTNEQFF. CDR3 nucleotide sequence: TGCAGCGTTGGGACCCCTAGGGGGCGGACCAATGAGCAGTTCTTC.

This clonotype was recorded at least ten times. The chain uses TRBV15 and TRBJ1-3, with D maybe TRBD1 (6 bases). Trimming removed 3 bases at V and 2 bases at J, with 11 bases between. CDR3 length equals 15 residues. Germline V gene data show CDR1 as LNHNV and CDR2 as YYDKDF (reference sequence). The CDR3 coding sequence is TGTGCCACCAGCAGCGACAGGTACCCTGGAAACACCATATATTTT. Amino acid sequence: CATSSDRYPGNTIYF. The variable domain in full, completed from reference TRBV15 and TRBJ1-3, reads DAMVIQNPRYQVTQFGKPVTLSCSQTLNHNVMYWYQQKSSQAPKLLFHYYDKDFNNEADTPDNFQSRRPNTSFCFLDIRSPGLGDTAMYLCATSSDRYPGNTIYFGEGSWLTVV.

This clonotype was observed at least ten times. The chain employs TRBV7-2 and TRBJ1-6; TRBD1 matches 9 bases. The CDR3 length is 16 residues. The V gene end was trimmed by 5 bases and the J gene end by 11 bases; junction bases not matched to a gene: 13. Per the germline V gene, CDR1 is SGHTA and CDR2 is FQGNSA. The CDR3 DNA is TGTGCCAGCAGCGGGGGGACAGGGAGTATCGGGACACCCCTCCACTTT. It codes for CASSGGTGSIGTPLHF.

This clonotype was counted only a few times. J is TRBJ2-1 and V is TRBV7-4; possibly TRBD2 for D (5 bases). The germline gives CDR1 SGHVT, CDR2 SQSDAQ. The CDR3 contains 14 residues. V was pared by 2 bases and J by 5 bases, with 10 bases between. CDR3 loop: CASSLIGGDNEQFF. Written as DNA, the CDR3 is TGTGCCAGCAGCTTAATTGGAGGAGACAATGAGCAGTTCTTC.

The rearrangement joins TRBV6-5 to TRBJ2-1; 8 bases match TRBD2. The CDR3 contains 13 residues. V dropped 6 bases and J dropped 7; count of bases not matched to a gene: 5. Germline CDR1 reads MNHEY; CDR2 reads SVGAGI. In nucleotides, the CDR3 is TGTGCCAGCAGCCCGGGAGGGTCGAATGAGCAGTTCTTC. The encoded protein is CASSPGGSNEQFF.

This clonotype occurred many times. This chain joins TRBV7-2 and TRBJ1-6; the match to TRBD1 covers 10 bases. This CDR3 spans 17 amino acids. The trim removed 2 bases at V and 7 bases at J, leaving 8 bases unmatched. From germline, CDR1 is SGHTA and CDR2 FQGNSA. CDR3 residues: CASSLHGTGADNSPLHF. CDR3 nucleotide sequence: TGTGCCAGCAGCTTACACGGGACAGGGGCGGACAATTCACCCCTCCACTTT.

This clonotype was recorded a few times. The V gene is TRBV5-6, the J gene TRBJ2-1, with D possibly TRBD2 on 6 matching bases. The CDR3 loop spans 16 amino acids. The germline CDR1 and CDR2 sequences are SGHDT and YYEEEE. V lost 6 bases and J 7 bases, leaving 23 bases between the germline ends. The DNA for the CDR3 is TGTGCCAGCACCTTTCGACGGGACTCCCTTAGAAATGAGCAGTTCTTC. It encodes CASTFRRDSLRNEQFF.

The table lists this clonotype with a few counts. This chain joins TRBV10-3 and TRBJ1-5; TRBD1 might be the D (5 bases). V was clipped by 6 bases and J by 3 bases, with 15 bases between them. Looked up from germline, CDR1 is ENHRY and CDR2 is SYGVKD. CDR3 length: 15 residues. CDR3 sequence: CAIRSSDSFNQPQHF. The CDR3 DNA follows: TGTGCCATCAGAAGTAGCGACAGTTTCAATCAGCCCCAGCATTTT.

This clonotype was picked up many times. The rearrangement joins TRBV7-8 to TRBJ1-4; tentatively, D is TRBD1 (6 bases). Trimming pared 8 bases from V and 6 bases from J, leaving 19 bases between. Germline assignment: CDR1 SGHVS and CDR2 FQNEAQ. This CDR3 spans 15 amino acids. CDR3 residues: CASGGAPGADEKLFF. Written as DNA, the CDR3 is TGTGCCAGCGGGGGCGCGCCCGGGGCCGATGAAAAACTGTTTTTT.

The chain uses TRBV24-1 and TRBJ2-2; D is unclear. CDR1 KGHDR and CDR2 SFDVKD come from the germline V gene. The CDR3 extends over 12 amino acids. V lost 0 bases and J lost 11, with 6 bases in between. The CDR3 DNA follows: TGTGCCACCAGTGATTTGTGGGGAGAGCTGTTTTTT. Translating it yields CATSDLWGELFF.

The CDR3 sequence: CATQTVYNSPLHF. In nucleotides, the CDR3 is TGTGCCACCCAGACAGTCTATAATTCACCCCTCCACTTT. The chain couples TRBV15 to TRBJ1-6; D is possibly TRBD1 (5 bases). CDR1 and CDR2 (germline): LNHNV, YYDKDF (reference sequence). The CDR3 is 13 residues long. The ends were cut back, 8 bases at V and 3 bases at J, with 8 bases in the middle.

The sample holds many counts of this clonotype. CDR3: CASSLDPGMGEQYF. The DNA of the CDR3 is TGTGCCAGCAGCTTAGATCCGGGAATGGGAGAGCAGTACTTC. This chain links TRBV7-2 with TRBJ2-7, with D tentatively TRBD2 (5 bases). Trimming took off 1 base at V and 7 bases at J, with 14 bases between the two ends. Germline V CDR1 and CDR2: SGHTA, FQGNSA. The length of the CDR3 is 14 residues.

There are a few counts of this clonotype. The gene calls are TRBV19 and TRBJ1-1, with 8 bases fitting TRBD1. V gave up 3 bases and J gave up 0 bases; unmatched junction bases: 6. Germline V gene data show CDR1 as LNHDA and CDR2 as SQIVND (reference sequence). The CDR3 contains 16 residues. The CDR3 sequence: CASSIGTGRMNTEAFF. CDR3 sequence (DNA): TGTGCCAGTAGTATCGGGACAGGCCGCATGAACACTGAAGCTTTCTTT.

The rearrangement joins TRBV28 to TRBJ2-7; D gene ambiguous. There are 12 residues in the CDR3. Germline assignment: CDR1 MDHEN and CDR2 SYDVKM. Trimming shortened V by 2 bases and J by 6 bases, and 8 bases separated the two germline ends. For the CDR3, the DNA is TGTGCCAGCAGTTTACTTCTAGGCGAGCAGTACTTC. Protein sequence: CASSLLLGEQYF.

This clonotype has more than one count but fewer than ten. V is TRBV25-1 and J is TRBJ2-3, with 7 bases matching TRBD2. The CDR3 runs to 15 residues. Trimming cost V 5 bases and J 4 bases; bases outside gene matches: 9. Germline loops: CDR1 MGHDK, CDR2 SYGVNS. Written as DNA, the CDR3 is TGTGCCAGCAGTCGGGGCGGGAGAGGGGCAGATACGCAGTATTTT. Translating it yields CASSRGGRGADTQYF.

This clonotype has more than one count but fewer than ten. This rearrangement joins TRBV7-9 to TRBJ1-1; TRBD1 is a possible D gene (6 bases). CDR1 is SEHNR, CDR2 FQNEAQ, per germline (reference sequence). CDR3 size: 13 residues. Trimming removed 5 bases from V and 4 bases from J, with 11 bases in between. The CDR3 DNA is TGTGCCAGCAGCAGGACAGCGGTCACTGAAGCTTTCTTT. Encoded protein: CASSRTAVTEAFF.